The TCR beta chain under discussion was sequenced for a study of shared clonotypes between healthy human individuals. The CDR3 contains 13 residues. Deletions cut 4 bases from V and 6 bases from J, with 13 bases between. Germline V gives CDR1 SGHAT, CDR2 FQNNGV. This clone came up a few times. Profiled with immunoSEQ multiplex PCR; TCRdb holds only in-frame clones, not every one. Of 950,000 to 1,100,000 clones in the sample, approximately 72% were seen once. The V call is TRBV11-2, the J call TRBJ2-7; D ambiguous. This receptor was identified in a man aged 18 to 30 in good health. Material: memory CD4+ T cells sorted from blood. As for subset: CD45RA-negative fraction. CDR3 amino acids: CASSSYSPGEQYF. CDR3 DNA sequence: TGTGCCAGCAGCTCCTACTCTCCTGGCGAGCAGTACTTC.